This section outlines one T cell receptor (beta chain) sequence together with its context. The data were produced by immunoSEQ multiplex PCR, yet TCRdb's version contains in-frame clones alone and is incomplete. The sample yields over 90,000 clones, nearly 90% seen once. The data belong to a study of blood T cell repertoires in COVID-19. Germline V gene data show CDR1 as MNHEY and CDR2 as SVGAGI. The J segment lost 8 bases and the V segment lost 9 bases, leaving 5 bases of the junction unmatched. The CDR3 loop spans 12 amino acids. The receptor was isolated from a man aged 45-65 years with active COVID-19. Sample: peripheral blood. The rearrangement joins TRBV6-5 to TRBJ2-1, with 9 bases identical to TRBD1. The CDR3 here is CASGQGFHEQFF. The CDR3 nucleotides read TGTGCCAGTGGACAGGGGTTCCATGAGCAGTTCTTC.